One sample yielded the 3 T cell receptor beta chains listed below, sequenced in a study of cytomegalovirus exposure and HLA in healthy donors. Amplification used 60 Vbeta primers and 13 Jbeta primers. Sequenced by immunoSEQ multiplex PCR; TCRdb stores in-frame clones only, minus some. In the table there are more than 95,000 clones, around 10% of which are singletons. Source material: PBMCs. The receptors shown here come from a man aged 30 to 45 in good health and CMV-seronegative.

This chain joins TRBV30 and TRBJ1-4, with 7 positions matching TRBD1. The CDR3 totals 15 residues. The V and J ends lost 0 bases and 8 bases, in that order; junction bases with no gene match: 9. The germline V gene encodes CDR1 GTSNPN and CDR2 SVGIG (reference sequence). For the CDR3, the DNA is TGTGCCTGGAGTGTAACCAGGGGGATCGAGGAAAAACTGTTTTTT. It yields the protein CAWSVTRGIEEKLFF.

This clone was seen a handful of times. The chain employs TRBV15 and TRBJ1-1; D is perhaps TRBD1 (5 bases). The CDR3 is 14 amino acids. Trimming took 1 base from V and 1 from J, leaving 7 bases between them. The germline V gene encodes CDR1 LNHNV and CDR2 YYDKDF (reference sequence). CDR3 DNA sequence: TGTGCCACCAGCAGAGGACAGAAGAACACTGAAGCTTTCTTT. Protein product: CATSRGQKNTEAFF.

The table lists this clone with a few counts. The rearrangement links TRBV12-5 to TRBJ2-1; D perhaps matches TRBD2 (6 bases). V shed 5 bases and J shed 9 bases, with 23 bases lying between them. Germline CDR1 LGHNT, CDR2 FRNRAP. The CDR3 loop spans 16 amino acids. The CDR3 DNA reads as TGTGCTAGTGGTCGGCCGCCGGGACTCCCTCGGGGTGAGCAGTTCTTC. Amino acid sequence: CASGRPPGLPRGEQFF. The complete variable domain, with remaining parts taken from reference TRBV12-5 and TRBJ2-1, reads DARVTQTPRHKVTEMGQEVTMRCQPILGHNTVFWYRQTMMQGLELLAYFRNRAPLDDSGMPKDRFSAEMPDATLATLKIQPSEPRDSAVYFCASGRPPGLPRGEQFFGPGTRLTVL.